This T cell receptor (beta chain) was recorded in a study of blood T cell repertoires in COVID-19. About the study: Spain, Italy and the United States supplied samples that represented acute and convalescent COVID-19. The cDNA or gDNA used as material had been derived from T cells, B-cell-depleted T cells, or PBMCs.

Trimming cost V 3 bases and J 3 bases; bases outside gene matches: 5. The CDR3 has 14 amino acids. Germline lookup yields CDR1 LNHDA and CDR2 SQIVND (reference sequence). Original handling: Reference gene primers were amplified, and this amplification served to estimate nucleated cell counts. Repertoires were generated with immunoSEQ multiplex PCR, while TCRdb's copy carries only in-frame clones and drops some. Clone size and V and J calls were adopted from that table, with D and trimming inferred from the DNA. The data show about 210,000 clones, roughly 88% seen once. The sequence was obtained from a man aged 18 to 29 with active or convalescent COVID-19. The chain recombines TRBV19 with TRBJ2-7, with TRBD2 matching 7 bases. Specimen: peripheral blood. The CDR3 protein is CASSIAGVGYEQYF. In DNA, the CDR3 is TGTGCCAGTAGTATTGCGGGAGTCGGCTACGAGCAGTACTTC.